The 23 T cell receptor beta chains reported below all come from one sample, sequenced in a study of regulatory T cells in long-lasting Graves disease. The time point: persistent/refractory GD, antithyroid drugs over 5 years with positive TRAb. Researchers made the TCR library from RNA that was extracted from PBMCs. Arm-PCR of CDR3 regions with iRepertoire HTBI primers generated TCR beta libraries. TCRdb re-derived calls from the multiplex PCR reads in MiXCR, one entry per CDR3 protein. The sample shows a few hundred thousand distinct CDR3 sequences, approximately 25% of them seen only once. Sequenced material: peripheral blood mononuclear cells (PBMCs), taken when the disease was refractory, from a patient treated with antithyroid drugs. All receptors derive from a middle-aged woman with Graves disease.

V and J are TRBV19 and TRBJ2-7; tentatively, D is TRBD1 (7 bases). Germline V gene sequence: CDR1 LNHDA, CDR2 SQIVND (reference sequence). The CDR3 consists of 14 residues. V lost 4 bases to trimming and J lost 3 bases, with 13 bases between them. The CDR3 DNA is TGTGCCAGTAGTACGAACAGGGGACTCTACGAGCAGTACTTC. Its translation is CASSTNRGLYEQYF.

The chain couples TRBV2 to TRBJ2-3; no definite D call. CDR1 and CDR2 from the germline V gene are SNHLY and FYNNEI. This CDR3 comprises 13 residues. V gave up 4 bases and J gave up 5 bases, with 10 bases separating them. The CDR3 region has the DNA TGTGCCAGCAGTGTATTCGGAAGAGATACGCAGTATTTT. It yields the protein CASSVFGRDTQYF.

This chain links TRBV28 with TRBJ1-2; a possible D gene is TRBD1 (6 bases). The CDR3 contains 14 residues. Per the germline V gene, CDR1 is MDHEN and CDR2 is SYDVKM. Trimming removed 11 bases from V and 2 bases from J, with 18 bases in between. In DNA, the CDR3 is TGTGCCGTAGAGGACAGCACACTAAACTATGGCTACACCTTC. This sequence encodes CAVEDSTLNYGYTF.

This chain uses TRBV30 with TRBJ1-5; D unclear. CDR1 and CDR2 from the germline V gene are GTSNPN and SVGIG (reference sequence). Trimming shortened V by 4 bases and J by 2 bases, and 9 bases separated the two germline ends. The CDR3 extends over 13 amino acids. The CDR3 bases are TGTGCCTGGACAACAAAGGGCAATCAGCCCCAGCATTTT. As protein: CAWTTKGNQPQHF.

The chain uses TRBV27 and TRBJ1-1, with TRBD1 matching over 7 bases. Per germline, CDR1 MNHEY and CDR2 SMNVEV (reference sequence). The trim removed 5 bases at V and 6 bases at J, leaving 3 bases unmatched. This CDR3 has 12 residues. CDR3 coding DNA: TGTGCCAGCAGTCCCACAGGGGCTGAAGCTTTCTTT. Its translation is CASSPTGAEAFF.

In this sample, this clonotype turned up a few times. The chain carries TRBV12-3 or TRBV12-4 and TRBJ2-2; D call uncertain. This CDR3 contains 15 residues. V lost 5 bases and J lost 0, with 10 bases in between. The CDR3 region is CASSPREPNTGELFF. For the CDR3, the DNA is TGTGCCAGCAGTCCTCGCGAGCCGAACACCGGGGAGCTGTTTTTT.

The chain couples TRBV2 to TRBJ2-1; D call uncertain. Per the germline V gene, CDR1 is SNHLY and CDR2 is FYNNEI. The germline V and J ends were trimmed by 7 bases and 3 bases, with 10 bases remaining between them. The CDR3 covers 13 residues. CDR3 amino acids: CASNREIYNEQFF. For the CDR3, the DNA is TGTGCCAGCAATAGAGAAATCTACAATGAGCAGTTCTTC. The variable domain in full, with the rest retrieved from reference TRBV2 and TRBJ2-1, is EPEVTQTPSHQVTQMGQEVILRCVPISNHLYFYWYRQILGQKVEFLVSFYNNEISEKSEIFDDQFSVERPDGSNFTLKIRSTKLEDSAMYFCASNREIYNEQFFGPGTRLTVL.

This clonotype was counted at least ten times. The V and J genes are TRBV20-1 and TRBJ1-2; no clear D. V lost 0 bases and J 0 bases, leaving 14 bases between the germline ends. The length of the CDR3 is 16 residues. Germline values: CDR1 DFQATT, CDR2 SNEGSKA (reference sequence). CDR3 sequence reads: CSARDNIYRANYGYTF. CDR3 in DNA: TGCAGTGCTAGAGATAATATCTACCGAGCTAACTATGGCTACACCTTC.

With respect to this clonotype: Just one base apart from a much larger clone, this may be a read error. The gene calls are TRBV6-4 and TRBJ2-5; 7 positions match TRBD1. V dropped 3 bases and J dropped 5; count of bases not matched to a gene: 6. Germline assignment: CDR1 MRHNA and CDR2 SNTAGT. The CDR3 is 14 residues long. The CDR3 DNA follows: TGTGCCAGCAGTGATTGGACAGGCCATGAGACCCAGTACTTC. This translates into CASSDWTGHETQYF.

The table lists this clonotype with a few counts. The chain recombines TRBV7-9 with TRBJ2-7, with 11 bases aligning to TRBD2. With 5 bases clipped from V and 2 bases from J, the junction kept 8 bases outside the gene matches. The length of the CDR3 is 16 residues. Germline V gene lookup returns CDR1 SEHNR and CDR2 FQNEAQ (reference sequence). The CDR3: CASSPGTSGFTYEQYF. CDR3 in DNA: TGTGCCAGCAGCCCAGGGACTAGCGGATTCACCTACGAGCAGTACTTC.

This chain links TRBV7-8 with TRBJ2-2, with D perhaps being TRBD1 or TRBD2 (5 bases each). Germline values: CDR1 SGHVS, CDR2 FQNEAQ. The CDR3 is 16 amino acids. The V gene lost 5 bases and the J gene lost 0 bases, with 13 bases spanning the gap. The CDR3, as DNA: TGTGCCAGCAGCCCCCCGGGACCAGCGAACACCGGGGAGCTGTTTTTT. Translated, it gives CASSPPGPANTGELFF.

This clonotype was detected once. The CDR3 nucleotides read TGTGCCAGCAGTTTGACATCTGGGAAAGATACGCAGTATTTT. Its protein is CASSLTSGKDTQYF. The chain uses TRBV6-5 and TRBJ2-3; no clear D. Trimming pared 4 bases from V and 5 bases from J, leaving 13 bases between. The CDR3 has 14 residues. Germline lookup yields CDR1 MNHEY and CDR2 SVGAGI.

This clonotype was observed many times. This chain joins TRBV6-5 and TRBJ2-7, with D perhaps TRBD1 (6 bases). The CDR3 runs 14 residues. V dropped 3 bases and J dropped 4 bases, with 13 bases sitting between them. Germline loops: CDR1 MNHEY, CDR2 SVGAGI. CDR3 in DNA: TGTGCCAGCAGTTATCAGGGGACCGATTACGAGCAGTACTTC. It yields the protein CASSYQGTDYEQYF.

This clonotype was seen repeatedly, ten times or more. Here the CDR3 DNA reads TGCAGTGCCCCCGTAGGCTCCTATAATTCACCCCTCCACTTT. It encodes CSAPVGSYNSPLHF. J is TRBJ1-6 and V is TRBV20-1; D not certain. V was trimmed by 6 bases and J by 0 bases, leaving 9 bases between them. CDR1 is DFQATT, CDR2 SNEGSKA, per germline (reference sequence). This CDR3 contains 14 residues.

The V call is TRBV19, the J call TRBJ1-5, with 7 nucleotides matching TRBD1. Germline CDR1 and CDR2: LNHDA and SQIVND (reference sequence). This CDR3 is built from 15 residues. The trim removed 3 bases at V and 8 bases at J, leaving 10 bases unmatched. CDR3 bases: TGTGCCAGTAGTATCCAGGGCAAGGGGGCAGAGCCCCAGCATTTT. Protein product: CASSIQGKGAEPQHF. The whole variable domain, filled in from reference TRBV19 and TRBJ1-5, reads DGGITQSPKYLFRKEGQNVTLSCEQNLNHDAMYWYRQDPGQGLRLIYYSQIVNDFQKGDIAEGYSVSREKKESFPLTVTSAQKNPTAFYLCASSIQGKGAEPQHFGDGTRLSIL.

This clonotype was seen at least ten times. V and J are TRBV6-1 and TRBJ1-1; TRBD1 is a possible D gene (6 bases). Germline V gives CDR1 MNHNS, CDR2 SASEGT. This CDR3 region has 14 residues. The V and J ends lost 6 bases and 5 bases respectively, with 16 bases between them. The CDR3 is CASRSFQTGTEAFF. The CDR3 nucleotides are TGTGCCAGCAGATCGTTTCAGACAGGAACTGAAGCTTTCTTT.

This clonotype was picked up many times. The V gene is TRBV27, the J gene TRBJ1-1; D is uncertain. Germline V gene data show CDR1 as MNHEY and CDR2 as SMNVEV (reference sequence). The CDR3 has 14 amino acids. V was pared by 0 bases and J by 2 bases, with 7 bases between. The CDR3 coding sequence is TGTGCCAGCAGTTTATCAGTGCGTAACACTGAAGCTTTCTTT. Residues: CASSLSVRNTEAFF.

This clonotype has ten or more counts. This sequence joins TRBV28 and TRBJ2-2; TRBD2 agrees at 12 bases. The CDR3 runs to 17 residues. CDR1 and CDR2 (germline): MDHEN, SYDVKM. The ends lost 2 bases at V and 7 bases at J; junction bases unmatched: 8. CDR3 sequence reads: CASSLPLAGGPHGELFF. The CDR3 DNA reads TGTGCCAGCAGTTTACCCCTAGCGGGAGGGCCCCACGGGGAGCTGTTTTTT. The entire variable domain, with the rest obtained from reference TRBV28 and TRBJ2-2, is as follows: DVKVTQSSRYLVKRTGEKVFLECVQDMDHENMFWYRQDPGLGLRLIYFSYDVKMKEKGDIPEGYSVSREKKERFSLILESASTNQTSMYLCASSLPLAGGPHGELFFGEGSRLTVL.

This clonotype has ten or more counts. The chain recombines TRBV28 with TRBJ2-3; no firm D call. The germline V gene has CDR1 MDHEN and CDR2 SYDVKM. The CDR3 has 16 amino acids. V gave up 4 bases and J gave up 1 base, with 15 bases separating them. In DNA form, the CDR3 reads TGTGCCAGCAGTTCTCTGGGTGGGTCGGGCACAGATACGCAGTATTTT. It codes for CASSSLGGSGTDTQYF.

The rearrangement joins TRBV4-1 to TRBJ2-5; TRBD2 is a possible D gene (5 bases). The CDR3 totals 15 residues. Germline CDR1 MGHRA, CDR2 YSYEKL. Trimming removed 5 bases at V and 2 bases at J, with 15 bases between. As DNA, the CDR3 is TGCGCCAGCAGCTCCACGGGCGGGCTACAAGAGACCCAGTACTTC. Amino acid sequence: CASSSTGGLQETQYF.

For this clonotype: A much larger clonotype is one base distant, so this may be a read error. V gene TRBV7-8 combines with J gene TRBJ2-7; the match to TRBD2 covers 8 bases. This CDR3 is 13 amino acids long. Germline CDR1 reads SGHVS; CDR2 reads FQNEAQ. The CDR3 DNA reads TGTGCCAGCAGCATCGGGAGGGACTACGGGCAGTACTTC. Translating gives CASSIGRDYGQYF.

The table lists this clonotype with many counts. The chain employs TRBV28 and TRBJ2-2, with D uncertain. This CDR3 has 15 residues. Germline V gene lookup returns CDR1 MDHEN and CDR2 SYDVKM. The ends were cut back, 5 bases at V and 2 bases at J, with 12 bases in the middle. The DNA of the CDR3 is TGTGCCAGCAGTCCCCCGGGCCTTAACACCGGGGAGCTGTTTTTT. It specifies CASSPPGLNTGELFF.

This clonotype was counted a few times. The gene calls are TRBV29-1 and TRBJ2-7; 11 bases agree with TRBD2. From germline, CDR1 is SQVTM and CDR2 ANQGSEA. Trimming took 0 bases from V and 4 from J; bases not matched to a gene: 5. The CDR3 has 15 residues. The CDR3 coding sequence is TGCAGCGTTGAAGAAACTAGCGGGAGACATTACGAGCAGTACTTC. Its protein is CSVEETSGRHYEQYF.